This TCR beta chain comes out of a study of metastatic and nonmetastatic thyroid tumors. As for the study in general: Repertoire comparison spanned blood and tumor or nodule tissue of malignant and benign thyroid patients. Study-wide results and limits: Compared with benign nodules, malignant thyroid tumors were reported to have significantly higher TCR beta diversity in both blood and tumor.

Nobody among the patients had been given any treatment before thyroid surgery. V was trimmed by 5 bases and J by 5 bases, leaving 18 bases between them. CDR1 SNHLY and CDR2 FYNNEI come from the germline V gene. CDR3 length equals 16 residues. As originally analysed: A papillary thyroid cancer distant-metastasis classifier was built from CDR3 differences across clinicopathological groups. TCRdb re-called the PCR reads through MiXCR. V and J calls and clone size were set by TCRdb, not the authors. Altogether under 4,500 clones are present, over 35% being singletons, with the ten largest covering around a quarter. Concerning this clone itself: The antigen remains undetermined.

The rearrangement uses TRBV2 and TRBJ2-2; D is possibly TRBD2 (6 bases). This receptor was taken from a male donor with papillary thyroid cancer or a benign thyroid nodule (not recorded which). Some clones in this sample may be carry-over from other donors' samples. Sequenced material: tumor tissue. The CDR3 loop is CASSYLRGLSTGELFF. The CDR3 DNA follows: TGTGCCAGCAGTTATTTGAGGGGACTTTCGACCGGGGAGCTGTTTTTT.